This TCR beta chain was obtained from a study of cytomegalovirus exposure and HLA in healthy donors. Study-wide results and limits: Reportedly, fewer N-insertions than the approximately 700-donor mean appeared in an Asian-associated ancestry cluster in a later analysis. V- and J-gene trimming in TCR beta was tied to a missense DCLRE1C variant by an analysis performed later. At a 0.05 false discovery rate, a later analysis found roughly 17,000 TCR beta sequences to be associated with HLA alleles. Later analysis revealed greater clonal expansion in HLA-associated TCR beta chains than in equally common others.

In regard to this clone: Its cognate antigen is unknown.

It was with 60 Vbeta and 13 Jbeta primers that the PCR ran. Assay: immunoSEQ multiplex PCR; the TCRdb copy retains only in-frame clones and omits some. The table lists over 100,000 clones, nearly 70% of them singletons. The V and J ends lost 8 bases and 5 bases, in that order; junction bases with no gene match: 5. CDR3 length: 12 amino acids. Germline assignment: CDR1 SNHLY and CDR2 FYNNEI. This TCR came from a woman aged 70 to 79 in good health and CMV-seropositive. The chain has TRBV2 and TRBJ1-2; 7 bases fit TRBD1. Sequenced input: PBMCs. The CDR3, as DNA: TGTGCCAGCTGGACAGGACAGTATGGCTACACCTTC. Encoded protein: CASWTGQYGYTF. Supplemented by reference TRBV2 and TRBJ1-2, the full variable domain reads EPEVTQTPSHQVTQMGQEVILRCVPISNHLYFYWYRQILGQKVEFLVSFYNNEISEKSEIFDDQFSVERPDGSNFTLKIRSTKLEDSAMYFCASWTGQYGYTFGSGTRLTVV.